These 15 T cell receptor beta chains came from one sample sequenced in a study of naive and memory T cell subsets. Two oligonucleotides, mixed equimolar, formed the beta constant-region primer covering TRBC1 and TRBC2. Four rounds of PCR amplified the ligated cDNA using nested alpha and beta constant-region primers plus SP2. TCRdb used MiXCR to reprocess the UMI-ligation and nested PCR reads, holding one entry per CDR3 protein. The table shows 130,000 or so distinct CDR3 sequences, with 36% occurring only once. The sequenced sample was central memory CD4+ T cells from blood. Receptors originate from a human donor in good health.

CDR3 sequence reads: CASSQEEGAGTTYGYTF. The CDR3 DNA sequence: TGCGCCAGCAGCCAAGAAGAGGGGGCTGGGACAACTTATGGCTACACCTTC. The chain has TRBV4-3 and TRBJ1-2; 7 bases match TRBD1. This CDR3 is 17 amino acids long. The germline V gene has CDR1 LGHNA and CDR2 YSLEER. Losses at the gene ends were 0 bases for V and 5 bases for J; bases not matched to a gene: 12.

The chain carries TRBV7-8 and TRBJ2-1; 8 bases map to TRBD2. Trimming at V came to 1 base and at J to 5 bases, leaving 4 bases not matched to a gene. CDR1 SGHVS and CDR2 FQNEAQ come from the germline V gene. The CDR3 has 15 residues. The CDR3, as DNA: TGTGCCAGCAGCTTAGGAGTAGCGGGAAACAATGAGCAGTTCTTC. Translating gives CASSLGVAGNNEQFF.

This rearrangement joins TRBV5-5 to TRBJ2-7; D uncertain. Looked up from germline, CDR1 is SGHKS and CDR2 is YYEKEE (reference sequence). V shed 2 bases and J shed 3 bases, with 9 bases lying between them. This CDR3 contains 13 residues. CDR3 loop: CASSFASIYEQYF. CDR3 sequence (DNA): TGTGCCAGCAGCTTCGCATCAATCTACGAGCAGTACTTC.

This clonotype came up a few times. The chain carries TRBV7-9 and TRBJ2-3; D is unclear. This CDR3 has 13 residues. V lost 8 bases and J 2 bases, leaving 11 bases between the germline ends. The germline CDR1 and CDR2 sequences are SEHNR and FQNEAQ (reference sequence). The CDR3, as DNA: TGTGCCAGCTCACTCGGTTACACAGATACGCAGTATTTT. Translating it yields CASSLGYTDTQYF. Using reference TRBV7-9 and TRBJ2-3 for the parts outside the CDR3, the full variable domain is DTGVSQNPRHKITKRGQNVTFRCDPISEHNRLYWYRQTLGQGPEFLTYFQNEAQLEKSRLLSDRFSAERPKGSFSTLEIQRTEQGDSAMYLCASSLGYTDTQYFGPGTRLTVL.

This clonotype has a handful of counts. This chain links TRBV5-5 with TRBJ1-4; the match to TRBD1 covers 11 bases. With 3 bases clipped from V and 0 bases from J, the junction kept 7 bases outside the gene matches. The CDR3 totals 18 residues. Looked up from germline, CDR1 is SGHKS and CDR2 is YYEKEE (reference sequence). CDR3 region: CASSSGQGGPTTNEKLFF. Written as DNA, the CDR3 is TGTGCCAGCAGCTCGGGACAGGGGGGCCCAACAACTAATGAAAAACTGTTTTTT.

This chain joins TRBV5-1 and TRBJ1-2, with D maybe TRBD1 (5 bases). The CDR3 runs 15 residues. V was clipped by 2 bases and J by 4 bases, with 15 bases between them. Germline assignment: CDR1 SGHRS and CDR2 YFSETQ. CDR3 loop: CASSFRVEDFYGYTF. CDR3 DNA: TGCGCCAGCAGCTTCAGGGTGGAGGATTTCTATGGCTACACCTTC.

The gene calls are TRBV6-5 and TRBJ1-1; possible D gene TRBD1, 5 bases. V was pared by 7 bases and J by 8 bases, with 20 bases between. CDR3 size: 14 residues. Germline V gene sequence: CDR1 MNHEY, CDR2 SVGAGI. DNA for the CDR3: TGTGCCAGCACTAAATACCCGGCGGGACTCGAAGCTTTCTTT. Amino acid sequence: CASTKYPAGLEAFF.

This sequence joins TRBV20-1 and TRBJ2-3; 9 positions agree with TRBD2. V dropped 4 bases and J dropped 3; count of bases not matched to a gene: 8. The CDR3 is 15 residues long. Germline CDR1 and CDR2: DFQATT and SNEGSKA (reference sequence). The CDR3 DNA follows: TGCAGTGCTATAGATGCGGGAGGGAGTACAGATACGCAGTATTTT. Its protein is CSAIDAGGSTDTQYF.

This clonotype was seen more than once but under ten times. The J gene is TRBJ2-3, the V gene TRBV20-1; 9 positions agree with TRBD1. CDR1 and CDR2 from the germline V gene are DFQATT and SNEGSKA (reference sequence). The trim removed 2 bases at V and 7 bases at J, leaving 13 bases unmatched. The CDR3 runs 16 residues. This chain's CDR3 is CSARNQIRDRENTQYF. The CDR3, as DNA: TGCAGTGCTAGAAACCAGATTCGGGACAGGGAAAATACGCAGTATTTT.

In DNA form, the CDR3 reads TGCAGTGCTAGGCAAAGCGGGATATTCTTCAATGAGCAGTTCTTC. Residues: CSARQSGIFFNEQFF. The chain combines TRBV20-1 with TRBJ2-1, with 7 nucleotides matching TRBD2. This CDR3 contains 15 residues. Germline V gene sequence: CDR1 DFQATT, CDR2 SNEGSKA (reference sequence). After removal of 3 bases from V and 6 bases from J, the junction contained 11 bases not matched to a gene.

For this clonotype: The junction does not match germline at one end; this may be a read error. The V and J genes are TRBV12-5 and TRBJ1-1, with TRBD1 matching over 10 bases. The CDR3 spans 12 residues. Germline V lookup: CDR1 LGHNT, CDR2 FRNRAP. CDR3 in DNA: TGTGCTAGTGGCTTGGGACAGGGGGAAGCTTTCTTT. Its protein product is CASGLGQGEAFF.

The chain couples TRBV6-6 to TRBJ2-5; weak D call: TRBD1 (6 bases). Germline V gene data show CDR1 as MNHNY and CDR2 as SVGAGI (reference sequence). CDR3 size: 14 residues. The V end lost 6 bases, the J end lost 0 bases, and 11 bases lay between the germline ends. CDR3 nucleotide sequence: TGTGCCAGCAGACGCACAGGGAACCAAGAGACCCAGTACTTC. Its protein product is CASRRTGNQETQYF.

This clonotype appeared a few times. The CDR3 bases are TGTGCCAGCAGTTTAGGGCGGGAGGGCTGGGAGACCCAGTACTTC. It specifies CASSLGREGWETQYF. The chain joins TRBV12-3 or TRBV12-4 to TRBJ2-5, with 9 bases fitting TRBD2. This CDR3 comprises 15 residues. The J segment lost 5 bases and the V segment lost 1 base, leaving 5 bases of the junction unmatched.

The J gene is TRBJ2-7, the V gene TRBV5-1; 12 nucleotides agree with TRBD2. In germline, CDR1 is SGHRS, CDR2 YFSETQ. J lost 7 bases, V lost 6 bases, and 23 bases had no gene match. The CDR3 is made up of 19 amino acids. The CDR3 coding sequence is TGCGCCAGCACTGCCCGAGGGCTAGCGGGAGGGCCCACGACAAATGAGCAGTACTTC. This encodes CASTARGLAGGPTTNEQYF. The full variable domain, its missing parts supplied by reference TRBV5-1 and TRBJ2-7, is KAGVTQTPRYLIKTRGQQVTLSCSPISGHRSVSWYQQTPGQGLQFLFEYFSETQRNKGNFPGRFSGRQFSNSRSEMNVSTLELGDSALYLCASTARGLAGGPTTNEQYFGPGTRLTVT.

This sequence joins TRBV12-3 or TRBV12-4 and TRBJ1-5; D uncertain. The CDR3 covers 13 residues. Trimming left V 4 bases short and J 3 bases short, with 7 bases between. CDR3 coding DNA: TGTGCCAGCAGTTCCCGCAACAATCAGCCCCAGCATTTT. This sequence encodes CASSSRNNQPQHF.